The text below deals with one T cell receptor beta chain. The data were obtained in a study of cytomegalovirus exposure and HLA in healthy donors. Both 60 Vbeta primers and 13 Jbeta primers went into the PCR. Profiled with immunoSEQ multiplex PCR; TCRdb holds only in-frame clones, not every one. The table has nearly 300,000 clones, 75% to 90% seen once; the top ten hold less than 4.5%. V lost 5 bases to trimming and J lost 4 bases; unmatched junction nucleotides: 3. CDR1 and CDR2 (germline): WNHNN, SYGVQD (reference sequence). The CDR3 spans 15 residues. The sequence came from a man aged 35-49 years in good health and CMV-seropositive. The genes are TRBV10-1 and TRBJ2-1; TRBD2 aligns across 12 bases. The specimen sequenced was PBMCs. The CDR3 DNA is TGCGCCAGCAGTTCTAGCGGGAGGGCATACAATGAGCAGTTCTTC. It translates to CASSSSGRAYNEQFF.